This T cell receptor beta chain was sequenced for a study of response to subunit inactivated influenza vaccine. Germline CDR1 and CDR2: MDHEN and SYDVKM. The CDR3 loop spans 15 amino acids. V lost 8 bases and J lost 4, with 20 bases in between. From the RT-PCR reads, TCRdb called clonotypes with MiXCR, one entry per CDR3 protein. The sample consists of hundreds of thousands of distinct CDR3 sequences, 11% of them appearing once. This clonotype was seen a handful of times. This sample was also put to use in a study of T cells expressing NK-cell markers. As reported in that work: The authors made TCR beta cDNA libraries by 5'RACE template switching. This switching added a universal primer site and UMIs. The study drew TCR beta repertoires from sorted CD3+CD56+NKG2C+, CD3+CD56+NKG2C- and CD3+CD56-NKG2C+ T cells. Dominant NKG2C+ clonotype frequencies of about 1.0-8% of CD8+ T cells were measured in over 5 donors. Dominance of the CD3+CD56-NKG2C+ fraction by these clonotypes also held in several donors. Expanded clones of NKG2C+ T cells had an unclear HCMV specificity.

The V call is TRBV28, the J call TRBJ2-5, with a possible D match to TRBD1 (5 bases). Material: PBMCs from blood, obtained on the day of vaccination. The origin of this receptor is a man aged 50-60 years who received an inactivated influenza vaccine. This CDR3 is CASFFQGEWAETQYF. CDR3 nucleotides: TGTGCCAGCTTTTTTCAGGGTGAATGGGCAGAGACCCAGTACTTC. Combining the CDR3 with reference TRBV28 and TRBJ2-5 gives the whole variable domain DVKVTQSSRYLVKRTGEKVFLECVQDMDHENMFWYRQDPGLGLRLIYFSYDVKMKEKGDIPEGYSVSREKKERFSLILESASTNQTSMYLCASFFQGEWAETQYFGPGTRLLVL.